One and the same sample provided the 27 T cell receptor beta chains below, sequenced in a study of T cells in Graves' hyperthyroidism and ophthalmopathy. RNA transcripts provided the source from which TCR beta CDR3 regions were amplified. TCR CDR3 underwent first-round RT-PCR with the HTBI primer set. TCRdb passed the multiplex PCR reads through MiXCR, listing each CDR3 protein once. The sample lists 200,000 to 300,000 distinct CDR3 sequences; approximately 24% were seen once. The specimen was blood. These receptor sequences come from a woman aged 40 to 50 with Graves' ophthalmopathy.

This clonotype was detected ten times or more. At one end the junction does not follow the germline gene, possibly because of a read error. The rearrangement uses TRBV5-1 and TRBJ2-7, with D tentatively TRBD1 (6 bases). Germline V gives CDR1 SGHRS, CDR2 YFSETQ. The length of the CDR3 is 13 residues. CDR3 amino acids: CASSLGQFYEQYF. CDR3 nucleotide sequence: TGTGCCAGCAGTCTCGGACAGTTCTACGAGCAGTACTTC.

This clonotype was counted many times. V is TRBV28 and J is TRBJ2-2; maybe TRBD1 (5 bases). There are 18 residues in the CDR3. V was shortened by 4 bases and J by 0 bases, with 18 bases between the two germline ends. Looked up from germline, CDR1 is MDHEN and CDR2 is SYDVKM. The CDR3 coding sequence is TGTGCCAGCAGTTCAGTACTAACAGGCTGGGCGAACACCGGGGAGCTGTTTTTT. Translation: CASSSVLTGWANTGELFF.

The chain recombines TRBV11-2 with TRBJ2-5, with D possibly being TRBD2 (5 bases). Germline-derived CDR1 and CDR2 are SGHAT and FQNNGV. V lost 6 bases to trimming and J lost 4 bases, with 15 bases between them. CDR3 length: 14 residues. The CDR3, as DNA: TGTGCCAGCAGAAAGACGGGGTGGCGAGAGACCCAGTACTTC. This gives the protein CASRKTGWRETQYF.

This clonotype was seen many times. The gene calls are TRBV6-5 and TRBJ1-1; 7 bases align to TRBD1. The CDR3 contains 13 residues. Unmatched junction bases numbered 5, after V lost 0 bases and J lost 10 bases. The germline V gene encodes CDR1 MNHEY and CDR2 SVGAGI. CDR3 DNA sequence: TGTGCCAGCAGTTACTCAACAGGGGACGTAGCTTTCTTT. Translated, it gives CASSYSTGDVAFF.

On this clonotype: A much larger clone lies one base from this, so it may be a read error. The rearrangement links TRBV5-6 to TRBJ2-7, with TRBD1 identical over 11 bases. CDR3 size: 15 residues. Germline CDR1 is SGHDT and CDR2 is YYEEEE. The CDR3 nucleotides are TGTGTCAGCAGCTCGGGGACAGGGGGACCCTACGAGCAGTACTTC. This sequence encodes CVSSSGTGGPYEQYF.

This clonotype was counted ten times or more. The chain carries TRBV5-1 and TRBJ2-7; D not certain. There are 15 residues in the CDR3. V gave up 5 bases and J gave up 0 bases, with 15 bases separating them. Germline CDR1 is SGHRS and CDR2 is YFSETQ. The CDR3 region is CASSFDSGHSYEQYF. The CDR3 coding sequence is TGCGCCAGCAGTTTCGATTCGGGCCACTCCTACGAGCAGTACTTC.

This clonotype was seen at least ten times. Written as DNA, the CDR3 is TGCAGTGCTGAGGATTTGACTAGCGGTAGCTCCTACGAGCAGTACTTC. Its translation is CSAEDLTSGSSYEQYF. This sequence joins TRBV20-1 and TRBJ2-7, with 9 nucleotides matching TRBD2. The length of the CDR3 is 16 residues. CDR1 and CDR2 from the germline V gene are DFQATT and SNEGSKA (reference sequence). V lost 5 bases to trimming and J lost 0 bases; unmatched junction nucleotides: 11.

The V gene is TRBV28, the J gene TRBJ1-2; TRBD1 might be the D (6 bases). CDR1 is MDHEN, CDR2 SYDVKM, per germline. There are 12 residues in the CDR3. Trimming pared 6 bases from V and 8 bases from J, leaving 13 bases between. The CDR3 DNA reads TGTGCCAGCAGCCGAGGGGACAACGGCTACACCTTC. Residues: CASSRGDNGYTF.

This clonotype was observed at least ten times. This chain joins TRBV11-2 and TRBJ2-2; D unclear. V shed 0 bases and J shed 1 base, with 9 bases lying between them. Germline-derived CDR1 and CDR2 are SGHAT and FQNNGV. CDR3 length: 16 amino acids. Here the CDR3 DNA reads TGTGCCAGCAGCTTAGATCCCATCGGGAACACCGGGGAGCTGTTTTTT. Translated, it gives CASSLDPIGNTGELFF. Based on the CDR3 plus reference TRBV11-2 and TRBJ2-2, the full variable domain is EAGVAQSPRYKIIEKRQSVAFWCNPISGHATLYWYQQILGQGPKLLIQFQNNGVVDDSQLPKDRFSAERLKGVDSTLKIQPAKLEDSAVYLCASSLDPIGNTGELFFGEGSRLTVL.

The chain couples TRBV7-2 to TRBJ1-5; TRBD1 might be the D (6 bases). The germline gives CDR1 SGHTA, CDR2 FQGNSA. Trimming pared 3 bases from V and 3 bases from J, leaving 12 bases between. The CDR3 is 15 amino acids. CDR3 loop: CASSFLGQLNQPQHF. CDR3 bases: TGTGCCAGCAGCTTTTTAGGACAGCTCAATCAGCCCCAGCATTTT.

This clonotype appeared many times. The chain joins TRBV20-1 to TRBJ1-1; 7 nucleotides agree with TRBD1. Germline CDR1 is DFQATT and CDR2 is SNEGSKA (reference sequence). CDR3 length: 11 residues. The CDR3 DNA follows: TGCAGATCATCGTTGGGACAGGAAGCTTTCTTT. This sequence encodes CRSSLGQEAFF.

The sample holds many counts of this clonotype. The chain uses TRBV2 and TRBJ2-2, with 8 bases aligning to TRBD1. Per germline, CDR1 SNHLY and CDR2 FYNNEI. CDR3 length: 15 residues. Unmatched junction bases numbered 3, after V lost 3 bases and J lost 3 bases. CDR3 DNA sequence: TGTGCCAGCAGTGAGACAGGGGCGGACACCGGGGAGCTGTTTTTT. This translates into CASSETGADTGELFF.

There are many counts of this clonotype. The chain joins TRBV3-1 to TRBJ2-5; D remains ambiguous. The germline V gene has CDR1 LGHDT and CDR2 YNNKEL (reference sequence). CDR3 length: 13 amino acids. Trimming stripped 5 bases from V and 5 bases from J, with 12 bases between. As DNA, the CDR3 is TGTGCCAGCAGCTTCTCAGCTAGGGAGACCCAGTACTTC. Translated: CASSFSARETQYF.

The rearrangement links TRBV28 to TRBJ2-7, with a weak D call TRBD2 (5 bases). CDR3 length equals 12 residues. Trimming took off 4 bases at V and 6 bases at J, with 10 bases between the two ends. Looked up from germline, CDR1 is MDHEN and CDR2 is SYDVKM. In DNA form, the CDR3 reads TGTGCCAGCAGTTGGTTCGGGGTCGAGCAGTACTTC. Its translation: CASSWFGVEQYF.

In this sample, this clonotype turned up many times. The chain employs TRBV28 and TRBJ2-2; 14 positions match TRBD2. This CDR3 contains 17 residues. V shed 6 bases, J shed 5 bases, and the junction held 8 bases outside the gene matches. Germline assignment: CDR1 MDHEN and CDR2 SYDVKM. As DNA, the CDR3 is TGTGCCAGCAGACGGGGACTAGCGGGAGAATCTACCGGGGAGCTGTTTTTT. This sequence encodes CASRRGLAGESTGELFF. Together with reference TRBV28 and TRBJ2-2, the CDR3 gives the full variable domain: DVKVTQSSRYLVKRTGEKVFLECVQDMDHENMFWYRQDPGLGLRLIYFSYDVKMKEKGDIPEGYSVSREKKERFSLILESASTNQTSMYLCASRRGLAGESTGELFFGEGSRLTVL.

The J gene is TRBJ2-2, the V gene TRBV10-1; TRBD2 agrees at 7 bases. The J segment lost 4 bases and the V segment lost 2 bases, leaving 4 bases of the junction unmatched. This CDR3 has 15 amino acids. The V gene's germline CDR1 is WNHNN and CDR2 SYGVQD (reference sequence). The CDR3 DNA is TGCGCCAGCAGTGAGCGGGGGGACGGCACCGGGGAGCTGTTTTTT. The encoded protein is CASSERGDGTGELFF.

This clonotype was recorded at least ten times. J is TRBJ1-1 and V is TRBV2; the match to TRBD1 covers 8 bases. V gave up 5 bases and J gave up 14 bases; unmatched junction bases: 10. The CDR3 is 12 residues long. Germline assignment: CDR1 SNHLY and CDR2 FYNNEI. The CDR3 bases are TGTGCCAGCAGTACCGACAGGGGTCGGCTGTTCTTT. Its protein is CASSTDRGRLFF. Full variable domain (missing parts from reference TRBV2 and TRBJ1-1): EPEVTQTPSHQVTQMGQEVILRCVPISNHLYFYWYRQILGQKVEFLVSFYNNEISEKSEIFDDQFSVERPDGSNFTLKIRSTKLEDSAMYFCASSTDRGRLFFGQGTRLTVV.

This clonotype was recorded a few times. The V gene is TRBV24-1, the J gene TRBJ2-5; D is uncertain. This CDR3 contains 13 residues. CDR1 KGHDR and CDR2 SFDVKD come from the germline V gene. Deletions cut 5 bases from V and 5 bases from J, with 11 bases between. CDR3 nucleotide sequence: TGTGCCACCAGTGTTGTAGGTAGGGAGACCCAGTACTTC. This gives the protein CATSVVGRETQYF.

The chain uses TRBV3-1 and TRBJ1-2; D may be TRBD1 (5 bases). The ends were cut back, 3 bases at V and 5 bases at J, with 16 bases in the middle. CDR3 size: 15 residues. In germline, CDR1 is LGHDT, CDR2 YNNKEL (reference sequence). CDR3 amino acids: CASSQGTLSGYGYTF. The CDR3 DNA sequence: TGTGCCAGCAGCCAGGGGACTCTGAGCGGATATGGCTACACCTTC. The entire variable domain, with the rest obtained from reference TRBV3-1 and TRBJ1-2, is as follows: DTAVSQTPKYLVTQMGNDKSIKCEQNLGHDTMYWYKQDSKKFLKIMFSYNNKELIINETVPNRFSPKSPDKAHLNLHINSLELGDSAVYFCASSQGTLSGYGYTFGSGTRLTVV.

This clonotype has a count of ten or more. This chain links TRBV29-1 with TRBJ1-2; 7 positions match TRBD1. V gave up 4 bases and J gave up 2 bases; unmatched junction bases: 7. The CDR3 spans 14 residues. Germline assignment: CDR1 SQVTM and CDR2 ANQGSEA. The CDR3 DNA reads TGCAGCGTTGCAGGGGACAGCCTAAACTATGGCTACACCTTC. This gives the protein CSVAGDSLNYGYTF.

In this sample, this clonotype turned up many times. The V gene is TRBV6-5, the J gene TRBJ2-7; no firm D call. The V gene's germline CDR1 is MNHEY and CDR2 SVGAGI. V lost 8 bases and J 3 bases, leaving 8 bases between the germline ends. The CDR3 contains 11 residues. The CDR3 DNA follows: TGTGCCAGCCTCAAGGGCTACGAGCAGTACTTC. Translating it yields CASLKGYEQYF.

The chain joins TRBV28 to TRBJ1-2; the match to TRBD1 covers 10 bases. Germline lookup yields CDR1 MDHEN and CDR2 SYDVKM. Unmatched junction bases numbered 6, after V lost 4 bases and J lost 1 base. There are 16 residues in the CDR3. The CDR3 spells CASSSSRTGGNYGYTF. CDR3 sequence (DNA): TGTGCCAGCAGTTCATCGAGGACAGGGGGTAACTATGGCTACACCTTC.

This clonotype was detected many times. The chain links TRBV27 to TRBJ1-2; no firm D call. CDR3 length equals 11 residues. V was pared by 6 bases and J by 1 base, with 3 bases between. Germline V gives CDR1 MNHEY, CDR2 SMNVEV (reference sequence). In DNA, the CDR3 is TGTGCCAGCAGGGATAACTATGGCTACACCTTC. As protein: CASRDNYGYTF.

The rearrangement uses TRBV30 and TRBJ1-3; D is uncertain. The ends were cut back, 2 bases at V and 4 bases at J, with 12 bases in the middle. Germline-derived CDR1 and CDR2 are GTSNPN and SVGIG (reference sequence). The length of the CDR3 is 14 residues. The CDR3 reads CAWSPGPAGNTIYF. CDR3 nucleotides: TGTGCCTGGAGTCCTGGGCCGGCCGGAAACACCATATATTTT. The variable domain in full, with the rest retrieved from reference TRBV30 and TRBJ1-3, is SQTIHQWPATLVQPVGSPLSLECTVEGTSNPNLYWYRQAAGRGLQLLFYSVGIGQISSEVPQNLSASRPQDRQFILSSKKLLLSDSGFYLCAWSPGPAGNTIYFGEGSWLTVV.

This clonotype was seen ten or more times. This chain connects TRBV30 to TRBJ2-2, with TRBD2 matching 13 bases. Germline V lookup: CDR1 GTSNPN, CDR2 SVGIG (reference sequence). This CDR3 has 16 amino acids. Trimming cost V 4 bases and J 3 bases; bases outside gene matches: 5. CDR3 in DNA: TGTGCCTGGAAGGGGACTAGCGGGATTGACACCGGGGAGCTGTTTTTT. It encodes CAWKGTSGIDTGELFF.

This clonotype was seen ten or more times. The CDR3 loop reads CASSLGQKTYEQYF. CDR3 sequence (DNA): TGCGCCAGCAGCTTGGGCCAGAAAACCTACGAGCAGTACTTC. V gene TRBV5-1 combines with J gene TRBJ2-7; no firm D call. The CDR3 extends over 14 amino acids. Trimming took 0 bases from V and 2 from J, leaving 9 bases between them. CDR1 SGHRS and CDR2 YFSETQ come from the germline V gene.

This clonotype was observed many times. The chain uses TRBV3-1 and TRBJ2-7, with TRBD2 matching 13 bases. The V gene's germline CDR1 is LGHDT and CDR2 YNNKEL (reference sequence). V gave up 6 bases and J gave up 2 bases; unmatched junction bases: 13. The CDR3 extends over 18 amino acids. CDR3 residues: CASRQTSGRTSRTYEQYF. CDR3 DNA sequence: TGTGCCAGCAGACAGACTAGCGGGAGGACCTCAAGAACCTACGAGCAGTACTTC.